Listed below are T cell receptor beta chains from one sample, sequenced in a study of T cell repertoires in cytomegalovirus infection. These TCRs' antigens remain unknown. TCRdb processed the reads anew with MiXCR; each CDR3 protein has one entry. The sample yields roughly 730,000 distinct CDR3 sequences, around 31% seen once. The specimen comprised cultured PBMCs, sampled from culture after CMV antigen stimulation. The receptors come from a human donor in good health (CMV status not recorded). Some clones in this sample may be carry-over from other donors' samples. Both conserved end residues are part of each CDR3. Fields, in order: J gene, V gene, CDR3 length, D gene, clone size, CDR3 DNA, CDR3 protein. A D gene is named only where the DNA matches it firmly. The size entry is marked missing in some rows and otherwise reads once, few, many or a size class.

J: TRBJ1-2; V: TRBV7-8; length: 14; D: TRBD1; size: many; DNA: TGTGCCAGCAGCAGACGGGACAGGGGGCATGGCTACACCTTC; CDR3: CASSRRDRGHGYTF
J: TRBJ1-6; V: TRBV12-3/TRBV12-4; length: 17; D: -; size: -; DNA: TGTGCCAGCAGCGTCGAACCAGGAACCTCCTATAATTCACCCCTCCACTTT; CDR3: CASSVEPGTSYNSPLHF
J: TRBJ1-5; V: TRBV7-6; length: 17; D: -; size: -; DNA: TGTGCCAGCAGCTTAGGGGCGGGAGGGAGGGGCAATCAGCCCCAGCATTTT; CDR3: CASSLGAGGRGNQPQHF
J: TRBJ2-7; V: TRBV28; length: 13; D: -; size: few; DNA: TGTGCCAGCCTTACCCCCAGCTCCTACGAGCAGTACTTC; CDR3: CASLTPSSYEQYF
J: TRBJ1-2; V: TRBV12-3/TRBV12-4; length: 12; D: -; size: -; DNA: TGTGCCAGCACCCTCGGAGGGGTTGGCTACACCTTC; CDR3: CASTLGGVGYTF
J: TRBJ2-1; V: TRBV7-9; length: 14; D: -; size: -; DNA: TGTGCCAGCAGCCCCCGAGGAGGAGTCGGTGAGCAGTTCTTC; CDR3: CASSPRGGVGEQFF
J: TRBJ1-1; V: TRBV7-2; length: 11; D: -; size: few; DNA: TGTGCCAGCAGCCAGACAGGTTCAGCTTTCTTT; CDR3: CASSQTGSAFF
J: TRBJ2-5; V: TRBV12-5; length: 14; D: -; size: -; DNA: TGTGCTAGTGGTTTGTTTGGACGGCCAGAGACCCAGTACTTC; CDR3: CASGLFGRPETQYF
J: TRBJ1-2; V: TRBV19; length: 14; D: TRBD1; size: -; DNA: TGTGCCAGTAGCCCCGGACAGGGTAGGAATGGCTACACCTTC; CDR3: CASSPGQGRNGYTF
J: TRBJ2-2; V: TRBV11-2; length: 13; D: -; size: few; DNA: TGTGCCAGCAGCCCTAAGGCGGGCGGGGAGCTGTTTTTT; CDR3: CASSPKAGGELFF
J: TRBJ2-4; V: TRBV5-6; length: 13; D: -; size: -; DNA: TGTGCCAGCAGCCCTACAGGGTTAGACATTCAGTACTTC; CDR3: CASSPTGLDIQYF
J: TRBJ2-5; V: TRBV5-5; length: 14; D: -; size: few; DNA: TGTGCCAGCACAGACGGGGGATATCAAGAGACCCAGTACTTC; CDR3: CASTDGGYQETQYF
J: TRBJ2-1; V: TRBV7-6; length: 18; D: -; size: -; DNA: TGTGCCAGCAGCTTATTGGTTAGACACGTCGGCTCCTACAATGAGCAGTTCTTC; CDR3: CASSLLVRHVGSYNEQFF
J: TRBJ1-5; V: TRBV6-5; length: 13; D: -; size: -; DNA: TGTGCCAGCAGTTACTCCCCTAGGGAGCCCCAGCATTTT; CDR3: CASSYSPREPQHF
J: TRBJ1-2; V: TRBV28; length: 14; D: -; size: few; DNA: TGTGCCAGCAGTTCCCCGGCAGGGCCCTATGGCTACACCTTC; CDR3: CASSSPAGPYGYTF
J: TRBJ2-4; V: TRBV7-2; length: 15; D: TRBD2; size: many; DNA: TGTGCCAGCAGCTTTACGTCCGGGACTAGCCGCATTCAGTACTTC; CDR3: CASSFTSGTSRIQYF
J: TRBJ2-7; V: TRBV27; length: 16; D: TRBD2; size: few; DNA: TGTGCCAGCAGTTTACAGCGTGTAGCGGGAGGCTACGAGCAGTACTTC; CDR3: CASSLQRVAGGYEQYF
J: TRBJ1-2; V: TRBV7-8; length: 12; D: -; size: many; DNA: TGTGCCAGCAGCCGGGACGGCTATGGCTACACCTTC; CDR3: CASSRDGYGYTF
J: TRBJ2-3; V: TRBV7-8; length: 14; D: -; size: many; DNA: TGTGCCAGCAGCCGTGGGGTCAGCACAGATACGCAGTATTTT; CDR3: CASSRGVSTDTQYF
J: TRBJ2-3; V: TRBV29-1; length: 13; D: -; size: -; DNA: TGCAGCGTTCGACAGGATTTCACAGATACGCAGTATTTT; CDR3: CSVRQDFTDTQYF
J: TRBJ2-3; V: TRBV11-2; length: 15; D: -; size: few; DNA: TGTGCCAGCAGCTTAGCCTTTACTGGCACAGATACGCAGTATTTT; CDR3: CASSLAFTGTDTQYF
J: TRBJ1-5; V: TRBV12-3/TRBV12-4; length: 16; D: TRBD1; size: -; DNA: TGTGCCAGCAGTTTAGGGCAGGGGGCGAGCAATCAGCCCCAGCATTTT; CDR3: CASSLGQGASNQPQHF
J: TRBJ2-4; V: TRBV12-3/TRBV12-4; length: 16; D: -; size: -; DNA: TGTGCCAGCAGTTTTAGGGGGGGCGCCCCCAAAAACATTCAGTACTTC; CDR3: CASSFRGGAPKNIQYF
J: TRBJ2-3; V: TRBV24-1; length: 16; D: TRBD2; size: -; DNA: TGTGCCACCAGTGAAAGGTGGGGGAGGGGAATGGGTACGCAGTATTTT; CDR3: CATSERWGRGMGTQYF
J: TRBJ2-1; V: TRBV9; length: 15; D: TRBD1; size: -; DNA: TGTGCCAGCAGTGAAACAGGGGGGTCCTACAATGAGCAGTTCTTC; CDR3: CASSETGGSYNEQFF
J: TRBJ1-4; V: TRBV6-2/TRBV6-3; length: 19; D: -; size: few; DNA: TGTGCCAGCAGTTACCTGGCTACTGGCTCCGACGGGACTAATGAAAAACTGTTTTTT; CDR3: CASSYLATGSDGTNEKLFF
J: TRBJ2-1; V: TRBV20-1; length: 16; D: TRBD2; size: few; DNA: TGCAGTGCTAGAGATCGGACTAGCGGGGCCTACAATGAGCAGTTCTTC; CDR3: CSARDRTSGAYNEQFF
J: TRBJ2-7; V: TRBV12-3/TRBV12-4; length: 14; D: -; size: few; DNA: TGTGCCAGCAGTTTTGATAGGGTGTACGGCGAGCAGTACTTC; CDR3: CASSFDRVYGEQYF
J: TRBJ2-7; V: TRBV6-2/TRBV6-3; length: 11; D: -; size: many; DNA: TGTGCCAGCAGTCGAGGGTACGAGCAGTACTTC; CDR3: CASSRGYEQYF
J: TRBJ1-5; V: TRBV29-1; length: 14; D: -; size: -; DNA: TGCAGCGTCCCTCTCAGGGTTGGGAATCAGCCCCAGCATTTT; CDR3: CSVPLRVGNQPQHF
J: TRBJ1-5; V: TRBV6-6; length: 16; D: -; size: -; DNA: TGTGCCAGCAGTTACTCCCTCAGGGGTTCCAATCAGCCCCAGCATTTT; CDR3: CASSYSLRGSNQPQHF
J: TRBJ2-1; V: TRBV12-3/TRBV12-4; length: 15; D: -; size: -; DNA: TGTGCCAGCAGTTCACTCAGCTTATCCTACAATGAGCAGTTCTTC; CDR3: CASSSLSLSYNEQFF
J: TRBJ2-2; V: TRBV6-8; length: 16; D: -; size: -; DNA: TGTGCCAGCAGTACTCGGGACACAGCGAACACCGGGGAGCTGTTTTTT; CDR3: CASSTRDTANTGELFF
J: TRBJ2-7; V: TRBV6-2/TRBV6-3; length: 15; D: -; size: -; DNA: TGTGCCAGCAGGCTTCCCGTTGCGAACTCCTACGAGCAGTACTTC; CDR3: CASRLPVANSYEQYF
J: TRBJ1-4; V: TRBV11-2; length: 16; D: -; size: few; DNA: TGTGCCAGCAGCTTAGGGGAGGGAAGTTTGAGGGAAAAACTGTTTTTT; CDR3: CASSLGEGSLREKLFF
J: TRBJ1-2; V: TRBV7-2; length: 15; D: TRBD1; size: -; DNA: TGTGCCAGCAGACCAAGGGACAGGGCTAACTATGGCTACACCTTC; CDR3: CASRPRDRANYGYTF
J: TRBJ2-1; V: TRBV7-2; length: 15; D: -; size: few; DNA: TGTGCCAGCAGCCCAACCATGGGGCCATTGAATGAGCAGTTCTTC; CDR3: CASSPTMGPLNEQFF
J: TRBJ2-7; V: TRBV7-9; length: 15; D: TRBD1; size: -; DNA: TGTGCCAGCAGCTTAGTGGCAGGGGGCCGCTACGAGCAGTACTTC; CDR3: CASSLVAGGRYEQYF
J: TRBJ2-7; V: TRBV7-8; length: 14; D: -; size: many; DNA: TGTGCCAGCAGCTTAGTCGCCTTAGGGTACGAGCAGTACTTC; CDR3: CASSLVALGYEQYF
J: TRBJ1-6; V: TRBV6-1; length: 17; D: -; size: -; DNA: TGTGCCAGCAAAACCTGGGACGGATTGGCAGGTGATTCACCCCTCCACTTT; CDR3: CASKTWDGLAGDSPLHF
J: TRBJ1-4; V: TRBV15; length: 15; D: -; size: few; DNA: TGTGCCACCAGCTTCTCCAGTGCAACTAATGAAAAACTGTTTTTT; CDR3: CATSFSSATNEKLFF
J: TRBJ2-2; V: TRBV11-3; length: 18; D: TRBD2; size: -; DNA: TGTGCCAGCAGTTCCGCCGGGCTAGCGGGACCTGGGACCGGGGTGTTGTTTTTT; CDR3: CASSSAGLAGPGTGVLFF